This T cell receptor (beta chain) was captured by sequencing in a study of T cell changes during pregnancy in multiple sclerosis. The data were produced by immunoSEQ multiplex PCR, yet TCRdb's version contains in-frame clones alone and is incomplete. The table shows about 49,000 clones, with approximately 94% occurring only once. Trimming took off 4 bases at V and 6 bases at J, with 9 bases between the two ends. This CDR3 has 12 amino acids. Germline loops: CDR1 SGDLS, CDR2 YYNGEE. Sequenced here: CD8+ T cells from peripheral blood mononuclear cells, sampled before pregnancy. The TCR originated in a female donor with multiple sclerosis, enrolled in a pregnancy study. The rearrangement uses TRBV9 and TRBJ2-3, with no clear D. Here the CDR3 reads CASSPSPDTQYF. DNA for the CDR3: TGTGCCAGCAGCCCGAGCCCGGATACGCAGTATTTT.